This T cell receptor beta chain originates from a study of shared clonotypes between healthy human individuals. Whole-study context: Plates per donor: three CD4 naive, three CD4 memory, two CD8 naive, one CD8 memory.

This clone has just one count. Its matching antigen is unknown. Study-level points and caveats: In general, naive subsets displayed greater estimated richness than memory subsets did.

The V and J ends lost 3 bases and 4 bases respectively, with 13 bases between them. CDR1 and CDR2 (germline): LNHDA, SQIVND (reference sequence). The CDR3 is 15 residues long. Assay: immunoSEQ multiplex PCR; the TCRdb copy retains only in-frame clones and omits some. The table shows roughly 2.5 million clones, with approximately 94% occurring only once. The sequence was obtained from a man younger than 30 in good health. The source material was naive CD4+ T cells sorted from blood. Subset in this sample: CD45RA+ positively selected. The chain carries TRBV19 and TRBJ1-5; the D is unclear. The CDR3 nucleotides are TGTGCCAGTAGTATTAGACCAGCGCGAAATCAGCCCCAGCATTTT. It codes for CASSIRPARNQPQHF.